This T cell receptor beta chain was identified in a study of monozygotic twins with inflammatory bowel disease. Germline V gene data show CDR1 as SGHVS and CDR2 as FQNEAQ. CDR3 length: 14 residues. Reprocessing the 5' RACE reads, TCRdb reports a single entry for every CDR3 protein and omits DNA. The sample has around 380,000 distinct CDR3 sequences, and its top ten clones hold 2% to 2.5%. This sequence originates from a human donor with ulcerative colitis or Crohn's disease, or a healthy co-twin of an affected twin (not recorded which). The chain couples TRBV7-8 to TRBJ2-7; TCRdb's assignment of TRBD2 cannot be checked, as there is no DNA. Material for sequencing was blood. The CDR3 is CASSLEGGNYEQYF.